Sequencing of this T cell receptor (beta chain) was carried out in a study of blood T cell repertoires in COVID-19. Those who participated ranged in age from roughly 18 to 89 years and resided in approximately 26 US areas. Germline V gene lookup returns CDR1 MDHEN and CDR2 SYDVKM. The V gene lost 5 bases and the J gene lost 0 bases, with 11 bases spanning the gap. The CDR3 runs to 15 residues. Authors' data handling: For nucleated cells, counts were estimated from reference gene primer amplification. Data came from immunoSEQ multiplex PCR; TCRdb stores just in-frame clones and leaves some out. V, J and clone size were drawn from that table, and D and trimming were deduced from the DNA. The sample yields roughly 220,000 clones, roughly 85% seen once.

V and J are TRBV28 and TRBJ2-1, with D uncertain. Sequenced input: PBMCs or T cells enriched from blood (not recorded which). The sequence derives from a woman in her thirties or forties with acute COVID-19. CDR3 in DNA: TGTGCCAGCAGTCGTTATTCGAGCTCCTACAATGAGCAGTTCTTC. Residues: CASSRYSSSYNEQFF. Complete variable domain (other parts from reference TRBV28 and TRBJ2-1): DVKVTQSSRYLVKRTGEKVFLECVQDMDHENMFWYRQDPGLGLRLIYFSYDVKMKEKGDIPEGYSVSREKKERFSLILESASTNQTSMYLCASSRYSSSYNEQFFGPGTRLTVL.